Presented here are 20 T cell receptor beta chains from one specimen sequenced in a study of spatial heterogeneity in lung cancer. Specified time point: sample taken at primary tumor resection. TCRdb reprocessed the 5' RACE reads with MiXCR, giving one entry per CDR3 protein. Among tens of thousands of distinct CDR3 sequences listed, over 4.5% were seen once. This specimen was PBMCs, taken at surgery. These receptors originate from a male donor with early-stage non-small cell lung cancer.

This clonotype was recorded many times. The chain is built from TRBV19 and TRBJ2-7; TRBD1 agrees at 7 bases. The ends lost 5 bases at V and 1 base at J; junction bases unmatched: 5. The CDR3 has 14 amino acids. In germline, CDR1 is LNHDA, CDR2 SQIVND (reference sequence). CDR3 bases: TGTGCCAGTAGTCCCTGGACAGGATCCTACGAGCAGTACTTC. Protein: CASSPWTGSYEQYF.

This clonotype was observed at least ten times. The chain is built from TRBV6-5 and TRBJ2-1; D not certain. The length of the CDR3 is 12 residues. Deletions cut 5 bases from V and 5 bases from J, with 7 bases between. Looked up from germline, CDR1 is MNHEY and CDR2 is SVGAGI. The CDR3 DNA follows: TGTGCCAGCAGTCCCCAAAACAATGAGCAGTTCTTC. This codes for CASSPQNNEQFF.

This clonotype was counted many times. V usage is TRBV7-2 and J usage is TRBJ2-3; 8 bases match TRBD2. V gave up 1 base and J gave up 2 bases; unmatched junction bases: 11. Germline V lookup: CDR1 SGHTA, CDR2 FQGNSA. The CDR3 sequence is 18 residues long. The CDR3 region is CASSLVPRGRPATDTQYF. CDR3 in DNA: TGTGCCAGCAGCTTAGTCCCTCGCGGGAGGCCGGCCACAGATACGCAGTATTTT.

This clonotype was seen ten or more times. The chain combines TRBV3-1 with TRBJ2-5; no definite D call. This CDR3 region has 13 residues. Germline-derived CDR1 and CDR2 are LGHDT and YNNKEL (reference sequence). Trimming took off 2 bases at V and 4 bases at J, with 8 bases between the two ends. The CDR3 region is CASSQFNGETQYF. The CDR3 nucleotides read TGTGCCAGCAGCCAATTTAACGGAGAGACCCAGTACTTC.

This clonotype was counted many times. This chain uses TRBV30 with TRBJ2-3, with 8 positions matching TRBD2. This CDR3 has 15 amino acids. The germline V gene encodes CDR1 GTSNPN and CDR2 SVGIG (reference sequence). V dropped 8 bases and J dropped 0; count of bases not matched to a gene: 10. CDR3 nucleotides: TGTGCCACACGAACGTTAGCGGGGAGCACAGATACGCAGTATTTT. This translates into CATRTLAGSTDTQYF.

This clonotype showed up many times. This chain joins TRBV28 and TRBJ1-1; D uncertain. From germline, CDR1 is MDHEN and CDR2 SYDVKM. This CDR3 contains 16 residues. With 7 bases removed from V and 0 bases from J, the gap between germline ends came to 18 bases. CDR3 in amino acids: CASNSDREGMNTEAFF. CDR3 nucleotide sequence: TGTGCCAGCAATTCGGATCGGGAGGGAATGAACACTGAAGCTTTCTTT.

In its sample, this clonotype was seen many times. The CDR3 DNA is TGTGCCAGCAGTGAGCGGGAGAATGAGCAGTTCTTC. This gives the protein CASSERENEQFF. The chain has TRBV6-2 or TRBV6-3 and TRBJ2-1; 8 bases align to TRBD2. The CDR3 consists of 12 residues. Trimming removed 5 bases from V and 7 bases from J; junction bases left unmatched: 1. Per the germline V gene, CDR1 is MNHEY and CDR2 is SVGEGT.

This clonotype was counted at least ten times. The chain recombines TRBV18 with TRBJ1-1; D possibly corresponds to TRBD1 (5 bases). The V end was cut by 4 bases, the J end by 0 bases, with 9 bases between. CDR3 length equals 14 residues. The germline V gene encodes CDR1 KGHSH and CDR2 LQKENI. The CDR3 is CASSQGLVNTEAFF. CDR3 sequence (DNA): TGTGCCAGCTCACAGGGGTTAGTGAACACTGAAGCTTTCTTT. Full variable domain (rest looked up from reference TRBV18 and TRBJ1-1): NAGVMQNPRHLVRRRGQEARLRCSPMKGHSHVYWYRQLPEEGLKFMVYLQKENIIDESGMPKERFSAEFPKEGPSILRIQQVVRGDSAAYFCASSQGLVNTEAFFGQGTRLTVV.

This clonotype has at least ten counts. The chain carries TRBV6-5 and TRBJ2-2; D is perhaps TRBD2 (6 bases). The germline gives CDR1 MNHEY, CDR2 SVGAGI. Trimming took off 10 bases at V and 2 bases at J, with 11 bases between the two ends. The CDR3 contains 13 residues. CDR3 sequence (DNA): TGTGCCACCGGGACTGTTAACACCGGGGAGCTGTTTTTT. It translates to CATGTVNTGELFF.

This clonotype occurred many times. The chain's CDR3 is CSARDAGSYYEQYF. The DNA of the CDR3 is TGCAGTGCTAGGGACGCCGGGTCCTACTACGAGCAGTACTTC. This chain links TRBV20-1 with TRBJ2-7; unclear D gene. The germline gives CDR1 DFQATT, CDR2 SNEGSKA (reference sequence). The V and J ends lost 3 bases and 3 bases respectively, with 15 bases between them. The CDR3 totals 14 residues.

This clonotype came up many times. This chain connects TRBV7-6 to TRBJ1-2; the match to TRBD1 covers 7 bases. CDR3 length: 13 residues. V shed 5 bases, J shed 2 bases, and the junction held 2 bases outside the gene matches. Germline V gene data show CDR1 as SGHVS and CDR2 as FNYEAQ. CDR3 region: CASSPTGNYGYTF. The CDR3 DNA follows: TGTGCCAGCAGCCCGACAGGGAACTATGGCTACACCTTC.

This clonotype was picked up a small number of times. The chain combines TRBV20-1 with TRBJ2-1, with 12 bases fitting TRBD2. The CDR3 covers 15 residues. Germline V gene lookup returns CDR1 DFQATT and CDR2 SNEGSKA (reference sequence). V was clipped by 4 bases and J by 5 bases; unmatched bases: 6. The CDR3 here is CSAMTSGRHHNEQFF. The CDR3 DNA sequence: TGCAGTGCTATGACTAGCGGGAGACACCACAATGAGCAGTTCTTC.

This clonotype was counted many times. CDR3 bases: TGTGCCAGCAGTAGCACAGGGATTTGGACCGGGGAGCTGTTTTTT. This gives the protein CASSSTGIWTGELFF. The chain joins TRBV27 to TRBJ2-2; TRBD1 is a possible D gene (6 bases). Germline CDR1 is MNHEY and CDR2 is SMNVEV (reference sequence). The V end lost 5 bases, the J end lost 5 bases, and 15 bases lay between the germline ends. CDR3 size: 15 residues.

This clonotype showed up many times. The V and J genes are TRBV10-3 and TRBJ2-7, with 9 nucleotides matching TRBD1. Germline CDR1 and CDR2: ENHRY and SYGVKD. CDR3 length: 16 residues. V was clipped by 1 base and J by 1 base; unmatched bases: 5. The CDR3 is CAISELYGTGSYEQYF. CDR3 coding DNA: TGTGCCATCAGTGAGTTGTATGGGACAGGGTCCTACGAGCAGTACTTC.

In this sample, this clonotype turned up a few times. CDR3 sequence: CSANSRGLAGVNEQFF. The CDR3 DNA sequence: TGCAGTGCTAATTCCAGGGGACTAGCGGGAGTTAATGAGCAGTTCTTC. V is TRBV20-1 and J is TRBJ2-1; 14 nucleotides align to TRBD2. Germline CDR1 is DFQATT and CDR2 is SNEGSKA (reference sequence). The CDR3 sequence is 16 residues long. J lost 7 bases, V lost 4 bases, and 9 bases had no gene match.

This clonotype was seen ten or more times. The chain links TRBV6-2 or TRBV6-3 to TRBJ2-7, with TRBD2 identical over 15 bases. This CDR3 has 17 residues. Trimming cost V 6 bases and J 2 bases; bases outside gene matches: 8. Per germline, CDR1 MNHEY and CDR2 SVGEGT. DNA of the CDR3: TGTGCCAGCAGCTACGGACTAGCGGGAGGGAACACCTACGAGCAGTACTTC. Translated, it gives CASSYGLAGGNTYEQYF.

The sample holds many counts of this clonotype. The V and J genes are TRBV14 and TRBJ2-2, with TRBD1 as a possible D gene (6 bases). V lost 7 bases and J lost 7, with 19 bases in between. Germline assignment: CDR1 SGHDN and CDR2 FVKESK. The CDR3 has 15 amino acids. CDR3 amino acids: CASIPKQGMIGELFF. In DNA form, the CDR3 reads TGTGCCAGCATCCCAAAACAGGGCATGATCGGGGAGCTGTTTTTT.

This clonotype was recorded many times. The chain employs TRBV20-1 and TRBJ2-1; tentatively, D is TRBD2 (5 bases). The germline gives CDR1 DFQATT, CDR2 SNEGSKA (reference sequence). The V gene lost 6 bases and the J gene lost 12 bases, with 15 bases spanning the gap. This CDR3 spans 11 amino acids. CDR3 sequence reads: CSASPRAGQFF. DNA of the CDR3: TGCAGTGCATCACCTCGTGCGGGGCAGTTCTTC.

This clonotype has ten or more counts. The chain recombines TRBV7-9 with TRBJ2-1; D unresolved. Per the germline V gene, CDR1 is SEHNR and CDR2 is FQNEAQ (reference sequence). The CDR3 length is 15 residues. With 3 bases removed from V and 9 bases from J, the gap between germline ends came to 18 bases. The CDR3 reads CASSFSGSSSFEQFF. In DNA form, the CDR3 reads TGTGCCAGCAGCTTTAGTGGCTCCTCCTCATTTGAGCAGTTCTTC.

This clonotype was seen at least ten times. This chain's CDR3 is CASTKITIQETQYF. Written as DNA, the CDR3 is TGTGCCAGCACTAAGATAACTATCCAAGAGACCCAGTACTTC. The V gene is TRBV2, the J gene TRBJ2-5, with D unclear. The CDR3 spans 14 residues. Germline CDR1 is SNHLY and CDR2 is FYNNEI. The V gene lost 7 bases and the J gene lost 1 base, with 13 bases spanning the gap.